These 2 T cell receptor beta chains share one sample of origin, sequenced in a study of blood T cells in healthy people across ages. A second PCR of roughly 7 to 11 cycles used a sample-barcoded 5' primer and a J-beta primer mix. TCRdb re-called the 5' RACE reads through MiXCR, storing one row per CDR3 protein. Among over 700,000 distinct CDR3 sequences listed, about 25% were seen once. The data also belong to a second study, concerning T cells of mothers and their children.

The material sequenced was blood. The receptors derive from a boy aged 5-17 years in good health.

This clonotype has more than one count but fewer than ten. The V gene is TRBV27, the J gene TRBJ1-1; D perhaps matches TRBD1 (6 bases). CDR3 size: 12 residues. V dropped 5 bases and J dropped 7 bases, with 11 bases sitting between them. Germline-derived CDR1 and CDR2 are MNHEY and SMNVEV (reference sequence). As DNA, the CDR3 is TGTGCCAGCAGTACCGGGACACTTGAAGCTTTCTTT. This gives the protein CASSTGTLEAFF.

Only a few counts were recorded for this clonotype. The chain's CDR3 is CASSPTRAGGRPDTQYF. The CDR3 nucleotides are TGTGCCAGCAGCCCAACCCGTGCGGGGGGGCGGCCAGATACGCAGTATTTT. V and J are TRBV3-1 and TRBJ2-3, with 9 bases aligning to TRBD2. V lost 4 bases and J lost 4; bases outside the gene matches: 12. Germline CDR1 is LGHDT and CDR2 is YNNKEL (reference sequence). The CDR3 runs 17 residues.